Listed below are T cell receptor beta chains from one sample, sequenced in a study of technical replicates of blood from a handful of donors. Repertoires were generated with immunoSEQ multiplex PCR, while TCRdb's copy carries only in-frame clones and drops some. The sample contains around 83,000 clones, 94% of which appear only once. Material: T cells isolated from PBMCs. These receptors originate from a human donor in good health. CDR3s include the opening cysteine and the closing phenylalanine or tryptophan. A D gene is named only where the DNA matches it firmly. Not every row has a clone size; where given, it reads once, few, many or a size class.

D gene,V gene,J gene,clone size,CDR3 protein,CDR3 DNA
.,TRBV28,TRBJ1-2,once,CASSYPVAGGYTF,TGTGCCAGCAGTTATCCTGTCGCCGGGGGCTACACCTTC
.,TRBV27,TRBJ1-2,.,CASSPRRGANYGYTF,TGTGCCAGCAGTCCACGGAGGGGAGCTAACTATGGCTACACCTTC
TRBD1,TRBV2,TRBJ1-2,.,CASSRTGLGLGYTF,TGTGCCAGCAGTAGGACAGGTCTTGGGTTGGGCTACACCTTC
.,TRBV18,TRBJ1-1,.,CASSPSGHDEAFF,TGTGCCAGCTCACCATCGGGACATGATGAAGCTTTCTTT
TRBD2,TRBV30,TRBJ2-7,.,CAWSVPGRDEQYF,TGTGCCTGGAGTGTACCAGGGAGGGACGAGCAGTACTTC
TRBD1,TRBV5-4,TRBJ1-4,.,CAGQVQHNEKLFF,TGTGCCGGACAGGTTCAGCATAATGAAAAACTGTTTTTT
.,TRBV29-1,TRBJ1-5,.,CSVGVGRGQPQHF,TGCAGCGTGGGGGTGGGGAGGGGTCAGCCCCAGCATTTT
TRBD1,TRBV28,TRBJ1-2,.,CASTWGQDPGYTF,TGTGCCAGCACGTGGGGACAGGATCCTGGCTACACCTTC
TRBD1,TRBV6-5,TRBJ1-1,.,CASQLGQGGTEAFF,TGTGCCAGCCAGCTCGGACAGGGAGGCACTGAAGCTTTCTTT
TRBD1,TRBV11-2,TRBJ2-7,.,CASSHRDRSSYEQYF,TGTGCCAGCAGCCACCGGGACAGGAGCTCCTACGAGCAGTACTTC
.,TRBV7-3,TRBJ2-1,.,CASSPQGSYNEQFF,TGTGCCAGCAGCCCACAGGGATCCTACAATGAGCAGTTCTTC
.,TRBV5-1,TRBJ2-1,once,CASSLWSPQDNEQFF,TGCGCCAGCAGCTTGTGGTCGCCGCAGGACAATGAGCAGTTCTTC
TRBD2,TRBV5-4,TRBJ2-5,.,CASSPQLAGGLETQYF,TGTGCCAGCAGCCCCCAACTAGCGGGAGGGCTAGAGACCCAGTACTTC
TRBD1,TRBV11-2,TRBJ1-1,.,CASSGRQGTEAFF,TGTGCCAGCAGCGGTCGACAGGGCACTGAAGCTTTCTTT
.,TRBV7-8,TRBJ1-5,.,CASSLARVGSNQPQHF,TGTGCCAGCAGCTTAGCGCGAGTCGGTAGCAATCAGCCCCAGCATTTT
.,TRBV7-9,TRBJ2-1,.,CASSPGHLLGDEQFF,TGTGCCAGCAGCCCAGGACACCTCCTTGGGGATGAGCAGTTCTTC
.,TRBV2,TRBJ1-5,.,CASRNLPDQPQHF,TGTGCCAGCAGAAACCTCCCGGATCAGCCCCAGCATTTT
.,TRBV6-5,TRBJ2-2,.,CATFRGTGELFF,TGTGCCACCTTCCGGGGCACCGGGGAGCTGTTTTTT
.,TRBV23-1,TRBJ2-2,.,CANGQTGELFF,TGCGCCAACGGACAGACCGGGGAGCTGTTTTTT
.,TRBV11-2,TRBJ2-1,.,CASSLDQGSHNEQFF,TGTGCCAGCAGCTTAGATCAAGGGAGTCACAATGAGCAGTTCTTC
.,TRBV18,TRBJ2-2,.,CASSPARDTGELFF,TGTGCCAGCTCACCAGCACGGGACACCGGGGAGCTGTTTTTT
TRBD2,TRBV4-2,TRBJ2-2,.,CASSQDGPGLASIPGELFF,TGTGCCAGCAGCCAAGACGGACCCGGACTAGCGTCAATACCTGGGGAGCTGTTTTTT
TRBD1,TRBV13,TRBJ2-1,few,CASSYGTAIDEQFF,TGTGCCAGCAGCTATGGGACAGCAATCGATGAGCAGTTCTTC
.,TRBV28,TRBJ1-2,.,CASRRGDAGNYGYTF,TGTGCCAGCCGAAGGGGTGACGCGGGGAACTATGGCTACACCTTC
.,TRBV19,TRBJ2-2,.,CASQYRGELFF,TGTGCCAGCCAGTACCGCGGGGAGCTGTTTTTT
.,TRBV5-4,TRBJ2-5,.,CASSSTGLADSQETQYF,TGTGCCAGCAGCTCCACCGGGCTAGCGGACAGCCAAGAGACCCAGTACTTC
TRBD1,TRBV4-1,TRBJ1-2,.,CASSPGQGTTNYGYTF,TGCGCCAGCAGCCCGGGACAGGGGACAACTAACTATGGCTACACCTTC
.,TRBV4-1,TRBJ2-5,once,CASSRSGGSAETQYF,TGCGCCAGCAGCCGATCAGGGGGGAGCGCAGAGACCCAGTACTTC
.,TRBV7-8,TRBJ1-4,once,CASSLAQGSLAEKLFF,TGTGCCAGCAGCTTAGCGCAGGGCAGTCTGGCCGAAAAACTGTTTTTT
.,TRBV19,TRBJ1-3,once,CASNPGIGNTIYF,TGTGCCAGTAATCCAGGAATTGGAAACACCATATATTTT
.,TRBV7-9,TRBJ1-5,.,CASSEGVDSNQPQHF,TGTGCCAGCAGCGAGGGTGTGGATTCGAATCAGCCCCAGCATTTT
TRBD1,TRBV30,TRBJ2-2,.,CAWRRGLNTGELFF,TGTGCCTGGAGGAGGGGGCTAAACACCGGGGAGCTGTTTTTT
TRBD1,TRBV7-9,TRBJ2-1,.,CAIGTVNKQFF,TGTGCCATCGGGACAGTGAATAAGCAGTTCTTC
TRBD1,TRBV4-1,TRBJ1-5,.,CASSNGQGNNQPQHF,TGCGCCAGCAGTAACGGACAGGGCAACAATCAGCCCCAGCATTTT
TRBD2,TRBV27,TRBJ2-3,.,CASSSLPSGPNTDTQYF,TGTGCCAGCAGTTCGCTCCCTAGCGGGCCAAACACAGATACGCAGTATTTT
TRBD1,TRBV30,TRBJ2-7,.,CAWSVDRATYEQYF,TGTGCCTGGAGTGTCGACAGGGCCACCTACGAGCAGTACTTC
TRBD1,TRBV7-9,TRBJ2-3,once,CASSTSRDRGYF,TGTGCCAGCAGCACAAGTAGGGACAGGGGTTATTTT
TRBD2,TRBV28,TRBJ2-1,.,CASRASASGTANEQFF,TGTGCCAGCAGAGCCAGTGCTAGCGGGACGGCGAATGAGCAGTTCTTC
TRBD1,TRBV5-5,TRBJ1-4,.,CASSLGDRNRFEEKLFF,TGTGCCAGCAGCTTGGGGGACAGGAACCGCTTCGAAGAAAAACTGTTTTTT
.,TRBV7-9,TRBJ1-1,few,CASSFPGGGAFF,TGTGCCAGCAGCTTCCCTGGCGGCGGGGCTTTCTTT
.,TRBV2,TRBJ2-7,.,CATEIGVGYEQYF,TGTGCCACCGAAATCGGGGTTGGCTACGAGCAGTACTTC